This entry lists 32 T cell receptor beta chains sequenced from one sample in a study of response to subunit inactivated influenza vaccine. Via MiXCR, TCRdb re-called the RT-PCR reads, giving one row per CDR3 protein. The sample contains hundreds of thousands of distinct CDR3 sequences, 14% of which appear only once. Sequenced material: PBMCs from blood, taken less than 15 days before vaccination. Receptors were obtained from a man aged 45-65 years who received an inactivated influenza vaccine.

This clonotype has more than one count but fewer than ten. The rearrangement links TRBV12-3 or TRBV12-4 to TRBJ1-2; weak D call: TRBD1 (6 bases). V lost 6 bases and J lost 4, with 12 bases in between. This CDR3 contains 13 residues. The CDR3 protein is CASSPGQRYGYTF. The CDR3 DNA follows: TGTGCCAGCAGCCCCGGACAGCGCTATGGCTACACCTTC.

The chain recombines TRBV19 with TRBJ2-2; 8 nucleotides align to TRBD1. CDR3 length: 15 amino acids. Germline CDR1 is LNHDA and CDR2 is SQIVND (reference sequence). The V and J ends lost 6 bases and 2 bases, in that order; junction bases with no gene match: 5. The CDR3 is CASSRTGFNTGELFF. CDR3 sequence (DNA): TGTGCCAGTAGCCGGACAGGGTTCAACACCGGGGAGCTGTTTTTT.

This clonotype was counted between two and nine times. The gene calls are TRBV12-3 or TRBV12-4 and TRBJ2-5, with D possibly being TRBD2 (5 bases). CDR3 length: 15 residues. Trimming took 6 bases from V and 1 from J, leaving 15 bases between them. This chain's CDR3 is CASRARDLTQETQYF. The CDR3 region has the DNA TGTGCCAGCAGAGCCCGGGATCTTACCCAAGAGACCCAGTACTTC.

The CDR3 is CASSPYVQNYGYTF. CDR3 bases: TGTGCCAGCAGCCCGTATGTGCAGAACTATGGCTACACCTTC. V and J are TRBV7-2 and TRBJ1-2; no definite D call. The CDR3 consists of 14 residues. Trimming cost V 5 bases and J 2 bases, with 12 bases left between them. The germline gives CDR1 SGHTA, CDR2 FQGNSA. The full variable domain, rest sourced from reference TRBV7-2 and TRBJ1-2, is GAGVSQSPSNKVTEKGKDVELRCDPISGHTALYWYRQSLGQGLEFLIYFQGNSAPDKSGLPSDRFSAERTGGSVSTLTIQRTQQEDSAVYLCASSPYVQNYGYTFGSGTRLTVV.

This sequence joins TRBV7-2 and TRBJ2-3, with D possibly matching TRBD2 (5 bases). The CDR3 is 14 amino acids. Germline lookup yields CDR1 SGHTA and CDR2 FQGNSA. The germline V and J ends were trimmed by 3 bases and 4 bases, with 11 bases remaining between them. The CDR3 reads CASSFAGTADTQYF. CDR3 sequence (DNA): TGTGCCAGCAGCTTCGCGGGCACCGCAGATACGCAGTATTTT.

The J gene is TRBJ2-7, the V gene TRBV12-3 or TRBV12-4, with 9 positions matching TRBD1. The CDR3 spans 15 residues. The V segment lost 2 bases and the J segment 3 bases; nucleotides outside the gene matches: 5. CDR3 sequence (DNA): TGTGCCAGCAGTTTAAGGACAGGGGCACTCTACGAGCAGTACTTC. Its protein product is CASSLRTGALYEQYF.

The gene calls are TRBV2 and TRBJ1-1; D is unresolved. The V and J ends lost 8 bases and 1 base respectively, with 2 bases between them. There are 10 residues in the CDR3. The germline V gene encodes CDR1 SNHLY and CDR2 FYNNEI. The CDR3 loop reads CASQNTEAFF. The CDR3 coding sequence is TGTGCCAGCCAGAACACTGAAGCTTTCTTT.

This clonotype appeared a few times. The genes are TRBV9 and TRBJ2-7; no clear D. V gave up 0 bases and J gave up 2 bases, with 9 bases separating them. This CDR3 comprises 14 residues. Germline V gene sequence: CDR1 SGDLS, CDR2 YYNGEE. CDR3 sequence reads: CASSVGASPYEQYF. The CDR3, as DNA: TGTGCCAGCAGCGTAGGGGCTAGTCCCTACGAGCAGTACTTC.

The rearrangement uses TRBV15 and TRBJ2-6; the D call may be TRBD1 or TRBD2 (6 bases each). The CDR3 covers 17 residues. Trimming cost V 1 base and J 3 bases, with 13 bases left between them. The germline V gene encodes CDR1 LNHNV and CDR2 YYDKDF (reference sequence). CDR3 bases: TGTGCCACCAGCAGAGTGGTGGGGGGCTTTGGGGCCAACGTCCTGACTTTC. It translates to CATSRVVGGFGANVLTF.

This clonotype was recorded many times. This sequence joins TRBV4-2 and TRBJ2-2, with 8 bases fitting TRBD2. V was clipped by 0 bases and J by 6 bases; unmatched bases: 6. CDR1 and CDR2 from the germline V gene are LGHNA and YNFKEQ. CDR3 size: 16 residues. This CDR3 is CASSQERLAKAGELFF. The CDR3, as DNA: TGTGCCAGCAGCCAAGAGAGACTAGCGAAGGCCGGGGAGCTGTTTTTT.

The J gene is TRBJ2-1, the V gene TRBV5-1, with 10 bases lining up with TRBD2. CDR3 length: 15 amino acids. The germline V gene has CDR1 SGHRS and CDR2 YFSETQ. Germline trimming cut 9 bases from V and 8 bases from J; bases unmatched to any gene: 14. The CDR3 loop is CATYPGTSVGHEQFF. CDR3 nucleotides: TGCGCCACCTACCCCGGGACTAGCGTGGGCCATGAGCAGTTCTTC. The complete variable domain, with remaining parts taken from reference TRBV5-1 and TRBJ2-1, reads KAGVTQTPRYLIKTRGQQVTLSCSPISGHRSVSWYQQTPGQGLQFLFEYFSETQRNKGNFPGRFSGRQFSNSRSEMNVSTLELGDSALYLCATYPGTSVGHEQFFGPGTRLTVL.

Only a few counts were recorded for this clonotype. V usage is TRBV2 and J usage is TRBJ1-2; a possible D gene is TRBD1 (5 bases). Germline-derived CDR1 and CDR2 are SNHLY and FYNNEI. The V and J ends lost 2 bases and 0 bases respectively, with 10 bases between them. The CDR3 length is 15 residues. This chain's CDR3 is CASSEKGRTNYGYTF. The DNA of the CDR3 is TGTGCCAGCAGTGAAAAGGGACGGACTAACTATGGCTACACCTTC.

The rearrangement uses TRBV6-1 and TRBJ1-5; D unresolved. V was shortened by 4 bases and J by 3 bases, with 13 bases between the two germline ends. Germline CDR1 is MNHNS and CDR2 is SASEGT. This CDR3 contains 15 residues. The CDR3 DNA sequence: TGTGCCAGCAGTGGAACTTTCGCCTTCAATCAGCCCCAGCATTTT. It codes for CASSGTFAFNQPQHF.

This sequence joins TRBV28 and TRBJ2-4; weak D call: TRBD2 (5 bases). Between the trimmed V and J ends, which lost 7 bases and 10 bases, there was a span of 20 bases. CDR3 length: 14 amino acids. The V gene's germline CDR1 is MDHEN and CDR2 SYDVKM. In nucleotides, the CDR3 is TGTGCCAGCAACACACGGTCCGGACGGGGAATTCAGTACTTC. It translates to CASNTRSGRGIQYF.

Only a few counts were recorded for this clonotype. The chain has TRBV25-1 and TRBJ1-4; D remains ambiguous. Trimming stripped 7 bases from V and 0 bases from J, with 6 bases between. The germline V gene has CDR1 MGHDK and CDR2 SYGVNS. This CDR3 is 13 amino acids long. The CDR3 sequence is CASTGTTNEKLFF. The DNA for the CDR3 is TGTGCCAGCACTGGAACAACTAATGAAAAACTGTTTTTT.

The genes are TRBV12-3 or TRBV12-4 and TRBJ2-1, with 9 bases identical to TRBD2. This CDR3 region has 15 residues. Trimming took 2 bases from V and 4 from J; bases not matched to a gene: 3. CDR3 nucleotide sequence: TGTGCCAGCAGTTTACTGACTAGCGGTTACAATGAGCAGTTCTTC. Translation: CASSLLTSGYNEQFF.

This clonotype was observed a few times. The chain is built from TRBV10-3 and TRBJ2-2, with 7 nucleotides matching TRBD1. Germline trimming cut 8 bases from V and 3 bases from J; bases unmatched to any gene: 9. Looked up from germline, CDR1 is ENHRY and CDR2 is SYGVKD. CDR3 length: 15 amino acids. CDR3 in amino acids: CAILPRQGDTGELFF. In DNA form, the CDR3 reads TGTGCCATCCTACCTAGACAGGGTGACACCGGGGAGCTGTTTTTT.

The rearrangement joins TRBV4-2 to TRBJ2-3; 8 nucleotides match TRBD1. Trimming took 4 bases from V and 0 from J; bases not matched to a gene: 6. The CDR3 loop spans 16 amino acids. Germline CDR1 reads LGHNA; CDR2 reads YNFKEQ. CDR3 nucleotide sequence: TGTGCCAGCAGCCGGCCCGGACAGGGCAGCACAGATACGCAGTATTTT. Translation gives CASSRPGQGSTDTQYF.

This clonotype was seen a handful of times. The chain links TRBV18 to TRBJ2-3; TRBD2 is a possible D gene (5 bases). Trimming pared 5 bases from V and 5 bases from J, leaving 17 bases between. CDR1 and CDR2 (germline): KGHSH, LQKENI. The CDR3 spans 15 residues. Here the CDR3 DNA reads TGTGCCAGCTCATCTAACCATGGGAGAATAGATACGCAGTATTTT. It specifies CASSSNHGRIDTQYF. The entire variable domain, with the rest obtained from reference TRBV18 and TRBJ2-3, is as follows: NAGVMQNPRHLVRRRGQEARLRCSPMKGHSHVYWYRQLPEEGLKFMVYLQKENIIDESGMPKERFSAEFPKEGPSILRIQQVVRGDSAAYFCASSSNHGRIDTQYFGPGTRLTVL.

V and J are TRBV3-1 and TRBJ1-1; the D is unclear. The CDR3 extends over 16 amino acids. V lost 3 bases to trimming and J lost 1 base, with 15 bases between them. Germline CDR1 and CDR2: LGHDT and YNNKEL (reference sequence). The CDR3 protein is CASSQIPVGPNTEAFF. Written as DNA, the CDR3 is TGTGCCAGCAGCCAGATCCCGGTGGGCCCGAACACTGAAGCTTTCTTT.

This clonotype was seen only once. The chain combines TRBV10-2 with TRBJ1-2; TRBD1 might be the D (5 bases). CDR1 and CDR2 (germline): WSHSY, SAAADI. This CDR3 has 14 amino acids. Trimming removed 6 bases from V and 4 bases from J, with 15 bases in between. In DNA, the CDR3 is TGCGCCAGCAGGCCGGGACCGACTTTCTATGGCTACACCTTC. It is translated as CASRPGPTFYGYTF.

This chain joins TRBV5-1 and TRBJ2-3; 10 nucleotides match TRBD2. Per the germline V gene, CDR1 is SGHRS and CDR2 is YFSETQ. The CDR3 is 16 residues long. V was clipped by 1 base and J by 4 bases; unmatched bases: 6. This CDR3 is CASSLFTSGMADTQYF. The DNA for the CDR3 is TGCGCCAGCAGCTTGTTTACTAGCGGGATGGCAGATACGCAGTATTTT.

The chain joins TRBV29-1 to TRBJ2-7; D ambiguous. CDR1 is SQVTM, CDR2 ANQGSEA, per germline. The germline V and J ends were trimmed by 4 bases and 5 bases, with 6 bases remaining between them. The CDR3 totals 10 residues. In nucleotides, the CDR3 is TGCAGCGTTGCCGGCCACGAGCAGTACTTC. It yields the protein CSVAGHEQYF.

This clonotype has more than one count but fewer than ten. The rearrangement links TRBV4-2 to TRBJ1-5; 8 nucleotides align to TRBD1. CDR3 length: 16 amino acids. Looked up from germline, CDR1 is LGHNA and CDR2 is YNFKEQ. The V and J ends lost 1 base and 5 bases, in that order; junction bases with no gene match: 7. CDR3 sequence: CASSQVGDRGDQPQHF. CDR3 sequence (DNA): TGTGCCAGCAGCCAAGTGGGCGACAGGGGAGATCAGCCCCAGCATTTT.

The V and J genes are TRBV7-3 and TRBJ2-2; 7 positions agree with TRBD1. Germline lookup yields CDR1 SGHTA and CDR2 FQGTGA. The CDR3 totals 16 residues. J was trimmed by 6 bases and V by 5 bases; bases with no gene match: 12. The CDR3 DNA sequence: TGTGCCAGCAGCATGACAGGGTCCCTTCCACCCGGGGAGCTGTTTTTT. It is translated as CASSMTGSLPPGELFF. The variable domain in full, with the rest retrieved from reference TRBV7-3 and TRBJ2-2, is GAGVSQTPSNKVTEKGKYVELRCDPISGHTALYWYRQSLGQGPEFLIYFQGTGAADDSGLPNDRFFAVRPEGSVSTLKIQRTERGDSAVYLCASSMTGSLPPGELFFGEGSRLTVL.

This clonotype was seen ten or more times. The chain recombines TRBV6-1 with TRBJ2-5, with 7 bases that match TRBD1. CDR3 length: 13 residues. J lost 5 bases, V lost 5 bases, and 5 bases had no gene match. Germline assignment: CDR1 MNHNS and CDR2 SASEGT. DNA of the CDR3: TGTGCCAGCAGTCGACAGGGAAGGGAGACCCAGTACTTC. It encodes CASSRQGRETQYF.

This clonotype occurred many times. This chain links TRBV20-1 with TRBJ2-7; either TRBD1 or TRBD2 may fit D (5 bases each). The CDR3 has 12 amino acids. V lost 4 bases to trimming and J lost 6 bases, with 13 bases between them. Per germline, CDR1 DFQATT and CDR2 SNEGSKA (reference sequence). The DNA for the CDR3 is TGCAGTGCTATAGGGACCCCCCCCGAGCAGTACTTC. Protein: CSAIGTPPEQYF.

This clonotype was detected ten times or more. The chain links TRBV2 to TRBJ2-5, with 9 nucleotides matching TRBD1. With V trimmed by 7 bases and J by 6 bases, 15 bases remained unmatched. CDR1 is SNHLY and CDR2 is FYNNEI in the germline V gene. CDR3 size: 16 residues. The CDR3, as DNA: TGTGCCAGCACCACAGACCATGGACAGGGGTGGAAGACCCAGTACTTC. Translating gives CASTTDHGQGWKTQYF.

CDR3 in DNA: TGCGCCAGCAGCTTGGCCGGGGCAGGGGGAACAGATACGCAGTATTTT. Amino acid sequence: CASSLAGAGGTDTQYF. The rearrangement uses TRBV5-1 and TRBJ2-3; 7 bases map to TRBD1. The CDR3 extends over 16 amino acids. Germline V gene data show CDR1 as SGHRS and CDR2 as YFSETQ. J gave up 3 bases and V 0 bases, and 7 bases lay outside the gene matches.

CDR3 loop: CASSSGQAVYEQYF. The CDR3 DNA follows: TGTGCCAGCAGCTCGGGACAGGCGGTCTACGAGCAGTACTTC. This chain connects TRBV5-5 to TRBJ2-7; TRBD1 matches 8 bases. The J segment lost 3 bases and the V segment lost 3 bases, leaving 5 bases of the junction unmatched. Per germline, CDR1 SGHKS and CDR2 YYEKEE (reference sequence). This CDR3 spans 14 amino acids.

The table lists this clonotype with a few counts. V gene TRBV30 combines with J gene TRBJ2-3; TRBD2 aligns across 9 bases. The CDR3 runs 14 residues. Germline CDR1 and CDR2: GTSNPN and SVGIG (reference sequence). The V gene end was trimmed by 1 base and the J gene end by 8 bases; junction bases not matched to a gene: 7. Here the CDR3 DNA reads TGTGCCTGGAGTGCGCTAGCGGGATCGGGTACGCAGTATTTT. As protein: CAWSALAGSGTQYF. The full variable domain, with the rest looked up from reference TRBV30 and TRBJ2-3, is SQTIHQWPATLVQPVGSPLSLECTVEGTSNPNLYWYRQAAGRGLQLLFYSVGIGQISSEVPQNLSASRPQDRQFILSSKKLLLSDSGFYLCAWSALAGSGTQYFGPGTRLTVL.

The rearrangement uses TRBV7-2 and TRBJ2-3; 8 bases align to TRBD2. There are 16 residues in the CDR3. Germline lookup yields CDR1 SGHTA and CDR2 FQGNSA. The trim removed 4 bases at V and 1 base at J, leaving 7 bases unmatched. CDR3 nucleotide sequence: TGTGCCAGCAGCTCTCAAGCGGGGGTGGGCACAGATACGCAGTATTTT. This translates into CASSSQAGVGTDTQYF. Using reference TRBV7-2 and TRBJ2-3 for the parts outside the CDR3, the full variable domain is GAGVSQSPSNKVTEKGKDVELRCDPISGHTALYWYRQSLGQGLEFLIYFQGNSAPDKSGLPSDRFSAERTGGSVSTLTIQRTQQEDSAVYLCASSSQAGVGTDTQYFGPGTRLTVL.